This TCR beta chain was obtained from a study of PD-1 blockade in classical Hodgkin lymphoma. Study-level findings and limits: Unlike CD8+ TCR diversity, which did not rise significantly by C4D1, CD4+ TCR diversity did.

The repertoire was sequenced with immunoSEQ multiplex PCR; TCRdb's copy has only in-frame clones and lacks some. The sample yields 15,000 or so clones, around four fifths seen once. This clone was seen more than once but under ten times. Its antigen is as yet unknown. Patients all relapsed after autologous stem cell transplantation, and there was variation in brentuximab vedotin exposure. Magnetic negative selection served to purify CD4+ T cells out of PBMCs that had been thawed. The CDR3 consists of 14 residues. V was trimmed by 0 bases and J by 0 bases, leaving 6 bases between them. Per the germline V gene, CDR1 is SGHKS and CDR2 is YYEKEE (reference sequence).

The sequenced sample was CD4+ T cells from blood, obtained at baseline. This chain joins TRBV5-5 and TRBJ1-2; D is unresolved. This clonotype originated in a human donor with classical Hodgkin lymphoma. The CDR3 protein is CASSLDRANYGYTF. CDR3 in DNA: TGTGCCAGCAGCTTGGACCGAGCTAACTATGGCTACACCTTC.